The next 5 T cell receptor beta chains were all read from a single sample in a study of blood T cell repertoires in COVID-19. The method was immunoSEQ multiplex PCR; TCRdb's version includes in-frame clones alone and lacks a portion of them. Of more than 250,000 clones in the sample, over 75% were seen once. Sequenced: PBMCs or T cells enriched from blood (not recorded which). The receptors were gathered from a woman between 18 and 30 years old who had recovered from COVID-19.

The rearrangement links TRBV19 to TRBJ1-1; a possible D gene is TRBD1 (5 bases). The CDR3 has 15 amino acids. Germline CDR1 and CDR2: LNHDA and SQIVND (reference sequence). Trimming pared 2 bases from V and 3 bases from J, leaving 13 bases between. CDR3 DNA: TGTGCCAGTAGTATAATGATCGGGGGGGACACTGAAGCTTTCTTT. It encodes CASSIMIGGDTEAFF. Full variable domain (outside the CDR3, taken from reference TRBV19 and TRBJ1-1): DGGITQSPKYLFRKEGQNVTLSCEQNLNHDAMYWYRQDPGQGLRLIYYSQIVNDFQKGDIAEGYSVSREKKESFPLTVTSAQKNPTAFYLCASSIMIGGDTEAFFGQGTRLTVV.

The CDR3 reads CASSVQGADEQFF. In nucleotides, the CDR3 is TGTGCCAGCAGCGTACAGGGGGCGGATGAGCAGTTCTTC. V and J are TRBV5-8 and TRBJ2-1; 9 nucleotides match TRBD1. V lost 4 bases to trimming and J lost 8 bases; unmatched junction nucleotides: 4. The CDR3 extends over 13 amino acids. Germline lookup yields CDR1 SGHTS and CDR2 YDEGEE.

The chain couples TRBV7-9 to TRBJ1-2; weak D call: TRBD1 (5 bases). Trimming stripped 1 base from V and 4 bases from J, with 10 bases between. The length of the CDR3 is 14 residues. Germline V lookup: CDR1 SEHNR, CDR2 FQNEAQ (reference sequence). The CDR3 here is CASSLVQGSYGYTF. CDR3 DNA: TGTGCCAGCAGCTTAGTCCAGGGAAGCTATGGCTACACCTTC.

The rearrangement uses TRBV7-9 and TRBJ2-5; tentative D call: TRBD1 (5 bases). Germline CDR1 and CDR2: SEHNR and FQNEAQ (reference sequence). This CDR3 is built from 12 residues. The V and J ends lost 5 bases and 5 bases respectively, with 9 bases between them. Here the CDR3 DNA reads TGTGCCAGCAGCGGGAACAGGGAGACCCAGTACTTC. The encoded protein is CASSGNRETQYF.

The CDR3 loop reads CASSPAGGPQETQYF. Written as DNA, the CDR3 is TGTGCCAGCTCACCAGCGGGGGGTCCTCAAGAGACCCAGTACTTC. The chain employs TRBV18 and TRBJ2-5, with TRBD2 matching 8 bases. V shed 2 bases and J 2 bases; nucleotides not matched to a gene: 4. The germline gives CDR1 KGHSH, CDR2 LQKENI. CDR3 length: 15 residues.